This T cell receptor beta chain was recorded in a study of OX40 agonist ivuxolimab in advanced cancers. Study-wide findings and caveats: Those patients achieving a partial response at 0.1-3.0 mg/kg showed among the lowest clonal expansion.

Trimming took 5 bases from V and 5 from J, leaving 15 bases between them. CDR3 length equals 14 residues. Germline V gene data show CDR1 as SGHTA and CDR2 as FQGNSA. With respect to this clone: No antigen is known for it.

Data came from immunoSEQ multiplex PCR; TCRdb stores just in-frame clones and leaves some out. The profile covers approximately 77,000 clones, with 70% to 85% appearing a single time and 0.5% to 0.65% taken by the ten largest. The J gene is TRBJ2-5, the V gene TRBV7-2; perhaps TRBD2 as D (5 bases). The input for sequencing was CD4+ or CD8+ T cells sorted from blood, taken in a trial of the OX40 agonist ivuxolimab. The origin of this receptor is an adult with an advanced solid tumor such as melanoma, head and neck, liver or kidney cancer. DNA for the CDR3: TGTGCCAGCAGCCTGAGCCGCCCGGGGGAGACCCAGTACTTC. Its protein product is CASSLSRPGETQYF.